Here is one T cell receptor beta chain with its context. The specificity of this receptor is unknown. The input lacks base qualities; no much larger clone sits a single base away. Ulcerative colitis patients had received no immunosuppressive medication before the diagnostic colonoscopy. A blood sample was obtained concurrently with the colonoscopy. The Wizard kit (Promega) was used to extract genomic DNA from both blood and intestinal samples. Rearranged CDR3 beta regions were amplified from genomic DNA with multiplex V and J primers using the immunoSEQ TRB Survey service. To keep sequencing depth equal across samples, survey-level depth of up to 500,000 reads per sample was applied. Libraries were purified, pooled and sequenced on Illumina technology. From the authors' description of their analysis: Productive clonality, sample overlap, pairwise scatters, CDR3 beta length, V/D/J gene usage and productiveness were assessed with immunoSEQ online tools. Alongside Shannon and Simpson indices, calculated diversity was computed as the number of unique rearrangements divided by total templates, multiplied by 100. For principal component analysis, Z-score normalized data were analyzed with the R prcomp function and the ggbiplot package. Blood-rectal clonal overlap within each subject was quantified with Morisita's index. TCRdb re-hosts the immuneACCESS table, in-frame sequences only. Its copies lack some clones; in the studies checked, an unresolved V gene accounts for under half of them, and the cause for the rest is not known. From that table come the V and J calls and clone size; the DNA was used to work out D and trimming. In all, the sample holds 65,000 or so clones, and roughly 90% of those were seen once. The top ten clonotypes cover about 3% of the sample.

The germline V and J ends show losses of 5 bases and 9 bases respectively, and no gene match explains 13 bases of the junction. CDR1 and CDR2, per the germline V gene, are MNHNS and SASEGT. Reading from cysteine to phenylalanine, the CDR3 counts 15 amino acids. The only DNA kept is the CDR3, 45 bases in frame from the first base. The sample is drawn from a study of pediatric ulcerative colitis (dated by TCRdb to between 2018 and 2021). Regarding the research as a whole: Among the ulcerative colitis patients, about seven had pancolitis and two had left-sided colitis, and histology in every patient was consistent with ulcerative colitis. From roughly 10 newly diagnosed, treatment-naive pediatric ulcerative colitis patients and a few non-IBD control children, paired blood and rectal samples were collected. Using the Pediatric Ulcerative Colitis Activity Index, a couple of patients were classed as having mild disease, four as having moderate disease and three as having acute severe colitis. Results and caveats for the whole study, not just this receptor: A couple of rectal CDR3 clonotypes were detected in all ulcerative colitis patients and were not detected in any of the controls. Autologous blood-rectal clonal overlap was significantly higher in ulcerative colitis patients than in controls, suggesting increased T cell trafficking to inflamed tissue. For technical reasons, substantially fewer templates were yielded by the blood samples of two patients, and these blood samples were excluded from blood-rectal overlap analysis. Because repertoires came from total lymphocyte DNA, patterns in rare subsets such as regulatory T cells may not be reflected. With only a few individuals, the healthy control group was small. Features of the rectal repertoire distinguished controls, mild-moderate colitis patients and acute severe colitis patients, and in acute severe colitis rectal diversity was lower because of clonal expansions.

This chain joins TRBV6-1 to TRBJ2-1; 7 nucleotides in the junction match TRBD2. This TCR came from a boy aged 5 to 17 with severe ulcerative colitis. Sequencing was performed on blood. The CDR3 is CASSPQEILASEQFF. The nucleotide sequence is given as TGTGCCAGCAGTCCCCAGGAGATACTAGCGTCTGAGCAGTTCTTC.